These 14 T cell receptor beta chains came from one sample sequenced in a study of Ad26.COV2.S vaccination and SARS-CoV-2 variants. The treatment is: roughly 18 received Ad26.COV2.S at low or high dose, single or two shots; 5 received placebo; per-sample allocation not given. Sample collection was performed on day 63 after the first vaccine or placebo injection. Measured with immunoSEQ multiplex PCR; TCRdb has only the in-frame clones, and not every one. Of 510,000 or so clones in the sample, around 88% were seen once. The sample consisted of peripheral blood, taken in a trial of Ad26.COV2.S vaccine versus placebo. The receptor set was obtained from a person between 18 and 60 years old who received the Ad26.COV2.S COVID-19 vaccine or a placebo.

The chain uses TRBV28 and TRBJ2-1; 7 nucleotides match TRBD2. Germline trimming cut 6 bases from V and 5 bases from J; bases unmatched to any gene: 16. Germline values: CDR1 MDHEN, CDR2 SYDVKM. CDR3 length: 17 amino acids. CDR3 amino acids: CASSLNLGRGSNNEQFF. The CDR3 region has the DNA TGTGCCAGCAGCCTCAACCTGGGGAGGGGATCGAACAATGAGCAGTTCTTC.

This sequence joins TRBV30 and TRBJ1-5; no clear D. CDR1 and CDR2 from the germline V gene are GTSNPN and SVGIG (reference sequence). This CDR3 is built from 15 residues. V was shortened by 0 bases and J by 6 bases, with 15 bases between the two germline ends. The CDR3 spells CAWSVSAQFAQPQHF. As DNA, the CDR3 is TGTGCCTGGAGTGTTTCAGCTCAGTTTGCTCAGCCCCAGCATTTT.

This clone was seen more than once but under ten times. The gene calls are TRBV19 and TRBJ2-7, with 10 bases aligning to TRBD2. V trimming: 5 bases; J trimming: 3 bases; junction bases outside the gene matches: 4. The CDR3 runs to 14 residues. Germline CDR1 and CDR2: LNHDA and SQIVND (reference sequence). CDR3 in amino acids: CASSPAGGDYEQYF. In nucleotides, the CDR3 is TGTGCCAGTAGTCCAGCGGGAGGGGACTACGAGCAGTACTTC. The variable domain in full, with the rest retrieved from reference TRBV19 and TRBJ2-7, is DGGITQSPKYLFRKEGQNVTLSCEQNLNHDAMYWYRQDPGQGLRLIYYSQIVNDFQKGDIAEGYSVSREKKESFPLTVTSAQKNPTAFYLCASSPAGGDYEQYFGPGTRLTVT.

The V call is TRBV10-1, the J call TRBJ2-5; 12 nucleotides align to TRBD2. The CDR3 is 16 amino acids. V was clipped by 8 bases and J by 2 bases; unmatched bases: 9. CDR1 and CDR2 from the germline V gene are WNHNN and SYGVQD (reference sequence). DNA for the CDR3: TGCGCCAGCCAACGGACTAGCGGGACACTACAAGAGACCCAGTACTTC. Its protein is CASQRTSGTLQETQYF.

The V and J genes are TRBV3-1 (or the pseudogene TRBV3-2) and TRBJ2-2; TRBD1 is a possible D gene (5 bases). V shed 8 bases and J shed 6 bases, with 7 bases lying between them. This CDR3 has 11 residues. The germline V gene encodes CDR1 LGHDT and CDR2 YNNKEL (reference sequence). The CDR3 nucleotides read TGTGCCAGCGCCAGGGCCGGGGAGCTGTTTTTT. Translation gives CASARAGELFF.

The rearrangement joins TRBV4-2 to TRBJ1-5; D might be TRBD1 (6 bases). Trimming cost V 0 bases and J 5 bases, with 8 bases left between them. Germline CDR1 is LGHNA and CDR2 is YNFKEQ. This CDR3 spans 14 amino acids. CDR3 residues: CASSQDGGDQPQHF. The CDR3, as DNA: TGTGCCAGCAGCCAAGATGGGGGCGATCAGCCCCAGCATTTT.

V usage is TRBV20-1 and J usage is TRBJ2-3, with 12 bases lining up with TRBD2. Germline V CDR1 and CDR2: DFQATT, SNEGSKA (reference sequence). The CDR3 consists of 15 residues. With 3 bases clipped from V and 2 bases from J, the junction kept 3 bases outside the gene matches. CDR3 DNA sequence: TGCAGTGCTAGTGGACTAGCGGGGATCACAGATACGCAGTATTTT. It is translated as CSASGLAGITDTQYF.

The chain links TRBV30 to TRBJ1-6; possible D gene TRBD1, 5 bases. The ends were cut back, 1 base at V and 6 bases at J, with 16 bases in the middle. The CDR3 spans 16 residues. Per the germline V gene, CDR1 is GTSNPN and CDR2 is SVGIG (reference sequence). CDR3 amino acids: CAWSDWGGPTNSPLHF. Here the CDR3 DNA reads TGTGCCTGGAGTGACTGGGGGGGACCGACTAATTCACCCCTCCACTTT.

The V gene is TRBV5-1, the J gene TRBJ2-2; weak D call: TRBD1 (6 bases). Trimming left V 4 bases short and J 0 bases short, with 16 bases between. CDR1 and CDR2 from the germline V gene are SGHRS and YFSETQ. The length of the CDR3 is 17 residues. The DNA for the CDR3 is TGCGCCAGCAGCGGGGCCCCGGGACAAGCGAACACCGGGGAGCTGTTTTTT. Translation gives CASSGAPGQANTGELFF.

The rearrangement joins TRBV29-1 to TRBJ1-2, with 7 bases identical to TRBD1. The CDR3 consists of 13 residues. The trim removed 4 bases at V and 4 bases at J, leaving 6 bases unmatched. Germline V CDR1 and CDR2: SQVTM, ANQGSEA. This CDR3 is CSVVRGESYGYTF. CDR3 coding DNA: TGCAGCGTTGTCAGGGGGGAGAGCTATGGCTACACCTTC.

The chain is built from TRBV9 and TRBJ2-1, with D perhaps TRBD2 (6 bases). Germline V gene sequence: CDR1 SGDLS, CDR2 YYNGEE. V was clipped by 0 bases and J by 10 bases, with 11 bases between them. The CDR3 is made up of 13 amino acids. This CDR3 is CASSVAGLREQFF. Here the CDR3 DNA reads TGTGCCAGCAGCGTAGCGGGACTGCGCGAGCAGTTCTTC.

The chain links TRBV19 to TRBJ1-1; D is ambiguous. CDR1 and CDR2 from the germline V gene are LNHDA and SQIVND (reference sequence). V shed 5 bases and J shed 0 bases, with 4 bases lying between them. The CDR3 loop spans 12 amino acids. CDR3 amino acids: CASSGVNTEAFF. CDR3 DNA: TGTGCCAGTAGTGGAGTGAACACTGAAGCTTTCTTT.

The chain recombines TRBV6-2 or TRBV6-3 with TRBJ2-3, with TRBD1 matching over 7 bases. This CDR3 is built from 13 residues. CDR1 is MNHEY and CDR2 is SVGEGT in the germline V gene. V lost 2 bases and J lost 9; bases outside the gene matches: 5. The CDR3 region is CASSYTQGNTQYF. CDR3 coding DNA: TGTGCCAGCAGTTACACACAGGGGAACACGCAGTATTTT.

The rearrangement uses TRBV28 and TRBJ1-2; D remains unclear. The CDR3 is 14 residues long. Germline CDR1 reads MDHEN; CDR2 reads SYDVKM. Trimming removed 6 bases from V and 10 bases from J, with 21 bases in between. CDR3 region: CASREVGLGQDYTF. For the CDR3, the DNA is TGTGCCAGCAGAGAAGTTGGCTTAGGGCAAGACTACACCTTC.